These T cell receptor beta chains were read from a single sample in a study of blood T cell repertoires in COVID-19. Profiling relied on immunoSEQ multiplex PCR, and the TCRdb table lists in-frame clones only, not all of them. The sample records fewer than 110,000 clones, roughly nine tenths being singletons. The source material was peripheral blood. These receptor sequences come from a middle-aged man with acute or convalescent COVID-19. Both conserved end residues are part of each CDR3. Each record gives: clone size, V gene, J gene, D gene, CDR3 DNA, CDR3 protein. A D gene is named only where the DNA matches it firmly. Rows may omit the clone size; those that give it use once, few, many or a size class.

>-|TRBV6-2/TRBV6-3|TRBJ2-5|-
TGTGCCAGCAGTTACCGCGTACCACAAGAGACCCAGTACTTC
CASSYRVPQETQYF
>once|TRBV27|TRBJ2-1|TRBD2
TGTGCCAGCAGTTTCAGCGGGGGGGGGAATGAGCAGTTCTTC
CASSFSGGGNEQFF
>-|TRBV10-2|TRBJ1-1|-
TGCGCCAGGGGAGGTGCAGGACTGAACACTGAAGCTTTCTTT
CARGGAGLNTEAFF
>-|TRBV6-7|TRBJ1-2|TRBD1
TGTGCCAGCAGTACACCGGGACAGCACAACTATGGCTACACCTTC
CASSTPGQHNYGYTF
>-|TRBV6-5|TRBJ2-1|-
TGTGCCAGCAGTTATGGAGGGGATGAGCAGTTCTTC
CASSYGGDEQFF
>-|TRBV15|TRBJ2-5|TRBD2
TGTGCCACCAGCAGAGTGGGGGGACTACAAGAGACCCAGTACTTC
CATSRVGGLQETQYF
>-|TRBV7-2|TRBJ2-5|TRBD1
TGTGCCAGCAGCCCGGACAGGGGGGCAGAGACCCAGTACTTC
CASSPDRGAETQYF
>-|TRBV28|TRBJ2-3|TRBD2
TGTGCCAGCAGTTCACCCCCCGGGCGGGGGGTCACAGATACGCAGTATTTT
CASSSPPGRGVTDTQYF
>-|TRBV5-1|TRBJ2-1|-
TGCGCCAGCAGCTTGGTGAGCCGAAGCTCCTACAATGAGCAGTTCTTC
CASSLVSRSSYNEQFF
>-|TRBV4-3|TRBJ2-2|TRBD1
TGCGCCAGCAGCTATAGGGGGCCCGGGGAGCTGTTTTTT
CASSYRGPGELFF
>-|TRBV7-9|TRBJ1-5|TRBD1
TGTGCCAGCAGCCCCGGGACAGGGAATGTCCAGCCCCAGCATTTT
CASSPGTGNVQPQHF
>-|TRBV5-8|TRBJ1-1|-
TGTGCCAGCAGCTTGGAACGGGGGGCAGCTGAAGCTTTCTTT
CASSLERGAAEAFF